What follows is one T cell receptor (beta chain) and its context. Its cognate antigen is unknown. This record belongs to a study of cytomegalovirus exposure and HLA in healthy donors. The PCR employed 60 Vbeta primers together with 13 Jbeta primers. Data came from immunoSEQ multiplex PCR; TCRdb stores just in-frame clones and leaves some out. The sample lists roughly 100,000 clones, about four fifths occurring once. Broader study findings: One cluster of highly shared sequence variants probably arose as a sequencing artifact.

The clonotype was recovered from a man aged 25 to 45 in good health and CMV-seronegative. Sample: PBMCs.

The CDR3 loop reads CASSLAGPSTDTQYF. The CDR3 DNA reads TGCGCCAGCAGCTTAGCGGGCCCTAGCACAGATACGCAGTATTTT. The chain recombines TRBV5-1 with TRBJ2-3, with D possibly being TRBD2 (6 bases). CDR1 and CDR2 from the germline V gene are SGHRS and YFSETQ. The CDR3 length is 15 residues. The ends were cut back, 2 bases at V and 0 bases at J, with 10 bases in the middle. Variable domain in full (rest from reference TRBV5-1 and TRBJ2-3): KAGVTQTPRYLIKTRGQQVTLSCSPISGHRSVSWYQQTPGQGLQFLFEYFSETQRNKGNFPGRFSGRQFSNSRSEMNVSTLELGDSALYLCASSLAGPSTDTQYFGPGTRLTVL.